Presented here are 30 T cell receptor beta chains from one specimen sequenced in a study of T cells in Graves' hyperthyroidism and ophthalmopathy. The investigators amplified TCR beta CDR3 regions from RNA transcripts. When the TCR CDR3 underwent first-round RT-PCR, the HTBI primer set was used. One entry per CDR3 protein, called by TCRdb with MiXCR from the multiplex PCR reads. This sample has 270,000 or so distinct CDR3 sequences, with less than 30% found just once. Sequencing was carried out using blood. The receptor source for this set is a man aged 35 to 55 with Graves' hyperthyroidism that later progressed to Graves' ophthalmopathy.

This clonotype appeared many times. The genes are TRBV29-1 and TRBJ1-1; D might be TRBD1 (5 bases). The V end was cut by 4 bases, the J end by 12 bases, with 18 bases between. Per the germline V gene, CDR1 is SQVTM and CDR2 is ANQGSEA. This CDR3 spans 12 amino acids. CDR3 protein: CSVGAGPLGTFF. CDR3 sequence (DNA): TGCAGCGTTGGAGCAGGGCCCTTGGGAACTTTCTTT.

J is TRBJ2-5 and V is TRBV2; no definite D call. The ends were cut back, 6 bases at V and 4 bases at J, with 15 bases in the middle. This CDR3 comprises 14 residues. Germline V gives CDR1 SNHLY, CDR2 FYNNEI. CDR3 nucleotides: TGTGCCAGCAGAAGTTCTCTTGGGCGAGAGACCCAGTACTTC. Translating it yields CASRSSLGRETQYF. Drawing the rest from reference TRBV2 and TRBJ2-5, the complete variable domain is EPEVTQTPSHQVTQMGQEVILRCVPISNHLYFYWYRQILGQKVEFLVSFYNNEISEKSEIFDDQFSVERPDGSNFTLKIRSTKLEDSAMYFCASRSSLGRETQYFGPGTRLLVL.

This clonotype was recorded at least ten times. V usage is TRBV15 and J usage is TRBJ2-7; 10 nucleotides line up with TRBD2. The J segment lost 12 bases and the V segment lost 6 bases, leaving 5 bases of the junction unmatched. Germline-derived CDR1 and CDR2 are LNHNV and YYDKDF (reference sequence). The CDR3 has 11 amino acids. CDR3 bases: TGTGCCACCAGTTCCGGACTAGCGGCGTACTTC. As protein: CATSSGLAAYF.

This clonotype was found a few times. The chain couples TRBV12-3 or TRBV12-4 to TRBJ1-2; no clear D. This CDR3 has 12 amino acids. Trimming shortened V by 7 bases and J by 6 bases, and 12 bases separated the two germline ends. CDR3 sequence reads: CASTLNEDGYTF. DNA of the CDR3: TGTGCCAGCACCCTCAATGAGGATGGCTACACCTTC.

This clonotype was seen ten or more times. A single base separates this from a much larger clone, so it may be a read error. The chain employs TRBV7-3 and TRBJ2-2, with D unresolved. Germline-derived CDR1 and CDR2 are SGHTA and FQGTGA. The CDR3 covers 12 residues. Trimming cost V 5 bases and J 3 bases, with 4 bases left between them. The DNA of the CDR3 is TGTGCCAGCAGCGCCTACACCGGGGAGCTGTTTTTT. The encoded protein is CASSAYTGELFF.

This clonotype has only a few counts. The rearrangement links TRBV12-3 or TRBV12-4 to TRBJ2-5; D might be TRBD2 (6 bases). The CDR3 length is 16 residues. Trimming took 4 bases from V and 4 from J, leaving 19 bases between them. The CDR3 loop is CASSSPSGSGAETQYF. The CDR3 region has the DNA TGTGCCAGCAGTTCCCCCTCTGGGTCGGGAGCAGAGACCCAGTACTTC.

In this sample, this clonotype turned up many times. The chain combines TRBV6-2 or TRBV6-3 with TRBJ1-1, with D perhaps matching TRBD1 (5 bases). Per germline, CDR1 MNHEY and CDR2 SVGEGT. Trimming took off 6 bases at V and 3 bases at J, with 29 bases between the two ends. The CDR3 extends over 19 amino acids. DNA of the CDR3: TGTGCCAGCAGCCCCCCGGCCTCCAGGGCCATACTTCAGGACACTGAAGCTTTCTTT. As protein: CASSPPASRAILQDTEAFF.

This clonotype was seen a few times. The chain carries TRBV7-3 and TRBJ2-2; 8 bases are a match to TRBD2. CDR3 size: 17 residues. V was pared by 5 bases and J by 4 bases, with 12 bases of the junction left unmatched. CDR1 and CDR2 from the germline V gene are SGHTA and FQGTGA. The CDR3 loop is CASSPAMREVGTGELFF. The CDR3 nucleotides are TGTGCCAGCAGCCCCGCGATGCGGGAGGTGGGCACCGGGGAGCTGTTTTTT.

This clonotype was counted many times. V is TRBV30 and J is TRBJ2-5; a weak D match, TRBD2 (6 bases). The CDR3 runs to 11 residues. Deletions cut 5 bases from V and 5 bases from J, with 9 bases between. Germline CDR1 reads GTSNPN; CDR2 reads SVGIG (reference sequence). This CDR3 reads CAWVSGETQYF. CDR3 DNA sequence: TGTGCCTGGGTTAGCGGTGAGACCCAGTACTTC. Supplemented by reference TRBV30 and TRBJ2-5, the full variable domain reads SQTIHQWPATLVQPVGSPLSLECTVEGTSNPNLYWYRQAAGRGLQLLFYSVGIGQISSEVPQNLSASRPQDRQFILSSKKLLLSDSGFYLCAWVSGETQYFGPGTRLLVL.

Many counts were recorded for this clonotype. The genes are TRBV5-1 and TRBJ2-7; 11 bases are a match to TRBD2. The V and J ends lost 4 bases and 2 bases, in that order; junction bases with no gene match: 8. This CDR3 has 16 amino acids. Germline V gene data show CDR1 as SGHRS and CDR2 as YFSETQ. CDR3 sequence reads: CASSGATSGTTYEQYF. In DNA form, the CDR3 reads TGCGCCAGCAGCGGCGCGACTAGCGGGACAACCTACGAGCAGTACTTC.

The V call is TRBV6-1, the J call TRBJ2-7; D may match TRBD1 or TRBD2 (5 bases each). Germline CDR1 MNHNS, CDR2 SASEGT. Trimming removed 8 bases at V and 2 bases at J, with 10 bases between. This CDR3 comprises 12 residues. In nucleotides, the CDR3 is TGTGCCAGCTTTCAGGGAGCCTACGAGCAGTACTTC. Its translation: CASFQGAYEQYF.

The V gene is TRBV9, the J gene TRBJ2-5; 8 bases line up with TRBD1. The CDR3 totals 14 residues. The germline gives CDR1 SGDLS, CDR2 YYNGEE. The V gene end was trimmed by 0 bases and the J gene end by 5 bases; junction bases not matched to a gene: 3. CDR3 nucleotides: TGTGCCAGCAGCGTAGCGTACAGGGGGGAGACCCAGTACTTC. Protein product: CASSVAYRGETQYF. Filled out from reference TRBV9 and TRBJ2-5, the complete variable domain reads DSGVTQTPKHLITATGQRVTLRCSPRSGDLSVYWYQQSLDQGLQFLIQYYNGEERAKGNILERFSAQQFPDLHSELNLSSLELGDSALYFCASSVAYRGETQYFGPGTRLLVL.

This clonotype was observed many times. This chain links TRBV12-3 or TRBV12-4 with TRBJ1-3, with unresolved D. The V gene lost 4 bases and the J gene lost 4 bases, with 8 bases spanning the gap. This CDR3 is built from 13 residues. The CDR3 here is CASSYGLGNTIYF. The CDR3 nucleotides are TGTGCCAGCAGTTATGGGCTCGGAAACACCATATATTTT.

This clonotype was counted ten times or more. J is TRBJ2-3 and V is TRBV6-4, with TRBD2 identical over 10 bases. V shed 3 bases and J 1 base; nucleotides not matched to a gene: 1. The CDR3 spans 15 residues. Germline assignment: CDR1 MRHNA and CDR2 SNTAGT. The CDR3 DNA follows: TGTGCCAGCAGTGAGGGGACTAGCGGCACAGATACGCAGTATTTT. Encoded protein: CASSEGTSGTDTQYF.

V usage is TRBV2 and J usage is TRBJ2-7; the D gene is possibly TRBD1 (7 bases). Trimming pared 2 bases from V and 6 bases from J, leaving 17 bases between. CDR3 size: 15 residues. Germline CDR1 is SNHLY and CDR2 is FYNNEI. The CDR3 loop is CASSEFGAGGREQYF. The CDR3 DNA reads TGTGCCAGCAGTGAATTCGGGGCAGGGGGGCGCGAGCAGTACTTC. Full variable domain (rest looked up from reference TRBV2 and TRBJ2-7): EPEVTQTPSHQVTQMGQEVILRCVPISNHLYFYWYRQILGQKVEFLVSFYNNEISEKSEIFDDQFSVERPDGSNFTLKIRSTKLEDSAMYFCASSEFGAGGREQYFGPGTRLTVT.

The chain combines TRBV6-1 with TRBJ1-1; the D is unclear. V was clipped by 7 bases and J by 5 bases, with 17 bases between them. Germline V gene lookup returns CDR1 MNHNS and CDR2 SASEGT. There are 14 residues in the CDR3. For the CDR3, the DNA is TGTGCCAGCAAGCTATCGGGGTCGAGGACTGAAGCTTTCTTT. This encodes CASKLSGSRTEAFF.

The rearrangement links TRBV6-5 to TRBJ1-5, with D hard to call. The length of the CDR3 is 13 residues. Germline CDR1 MNHEY, CDR2 SVGAGI. The V gene lost 2 bases and the J gene lost 9 bases, with 11 bases spanning the gap. CDR3 in amino acids: CASSYREGRPQHF. The CDR3 bases are TGTGCCAGCAGTTACCGCGAAGGGAGGCCCCAGCATTTT.

This clonotype has a count of ten or more. The chain carries TRBV14 and TRBJ1-2; D is unresolved. This CDR3 has 13 residues. The germline V gene has CDR1 SGHDN and CDR2 FVKESK. Trimming left V 3 bases short and J 7 bases short, with 12 bases between. The CDR3 DNA reads as TGTGCCAGCAGCCACCCGGGGTATGGTGGCTACACCTTC. Its protein product is CASSHPGYGGYTF.

V usage is TRBV7-6 and J usage is TRBJ1-6; 7 nucleotides agree with TRBD1. The J segment lost 7 bases and the V segment lost 5 bases, leaving 5 bases of the junction unmatched. The CDR3 has 14 residues. CDR1 is SGHVS and CDR2 is FNYEAQ in the germline V gene. The CDR3 sequence: CASSMGQKNSPLHF. DNA of the CDR3: TGTGCCAGCAGCATGGGACAGAAGAATTCACCCCTCCACTTT.

This clonotype was observed at least ten times. The chain has TRBV11-2 and TRBJ2-7, with TRBD2 identical over 7 bases. Germline CDR1 reads SGHAT; CDR2 reads FQNNGV. J gave up 1 base and V 8 bases, and 11 bases lay outside the gene matches. The CDR3 totals 15 residues. The CDR3 nucleotides read TGTGCCAGCTCCCCCCGCGGGAGCGGGTCCTACGAGCAGTACTTC. It translates to CASSPRGSGSYEQYF.

Many counts were recorded for this clonotype. The rearrangement uses TRBV30 and TRBJ1-2; no definite D call. The CDR3 has 11 residues. Germline loops: CDR1 GTSNPN, CDR2 SVGIG (reference sequence). Trimming cost V 1 base and J 5 bases, with 5 bases left between them. The CDR3 region is CAWSGTYGYTF. CDR3 sequence (DNA): TGTGCCTGGAGTGGGACTTATGGCTACACCTTC.

This clonotype was seen once. This chain links TRBV27 with TRBJ2-4; D is ambiguous. V was shortened by 2 bases and J by 12 bases, with 17 bases between the two germline ends. CDR1 and CDR2 from the germline V gene are MNHEY and SMNVEV (reference sequence). This CDR3 has 14 amino acids. CDR3 DNA sequence: TGTGCCAGCAGTTTAGTTGGGAAACGAACTGATCAGTACTTC. It yields the protein CASSLVGKRTDQYF.

This clonotype was seen once. The chain uses TRBV28 and TRBJ1-1, with a weak D call TRBD1 (6 bases). Trimming removed 5 bases from V and 11 bases from J, with 15 bases in between. CDR3 size: 12 residues. Germline V lookup: CDR1 MDHEN, CDR2 SYDVKM. The CDR3, as DNA: TGTGCCAGCAGTCCCTGGACAGTGGGGGCTTTCTTT. Translated, it gives CASSPWTVGAFF.

Ten or more counts support this clonotype. The J gene is TRBJ1-1, the V gene TRBV19; 10 nucleotides align to TRBD1. Germline loops: CDR1 LNHDA, CDR2 SQIVND (reference sequence). V shed 5 bases and J 4 bases; nucleotides not matched to a gene: 13. The CDR3 spans 17 residues. Written as DNA, the CDR3 is TGTGCCAGTAGTCCCACCACCGGGACAGGGGCCGGCACTGAAGCTTTCTTT. Amino acids: CASSPTTGTGAGTEAFF.

This clonotype was counted at least ten times. The rearrangement joins TRBV5-1 to TRBJ1-1; no firm D call. Trimming removed 1 base from V and 5 bases from J, with 12 bases in between. This CDR3 has 14 amino acids. Germline V lookup: CDR1 SGHRS, CDR2 YFSETQ. CDR3 nucleotide sequence: TGCGCCAGCAGCTTGCTAAGGGTAGGAACTGAAGCTTTCTTT. Protein sequence: CASSLLRVGTEAFF. Using reference TRBV5-1 and TRBJ1-1 for the parts outside the CDR3, the full variable domain is KAGVTQTPRYLIKTRGQQVTLSCSPISGHRSVSWYQQTPGQGLQFLFEYFSETQRNKGNFPGRFSGRQFSNSRSEMNVSTLELGDSALYLCASSLLRVGTEAFFGQGTRLTVV.

The table lists this clonotype with a few counts. The V gene is TRBV6-1, the J gene TRBJ2-7; 7 positions match TRBD1. CDR1 and CDR2 from the germline V gene are MNHNS and SASEGT. This CDR3 region has 15 residues. V gave up 2 bases and J gave up 3 bases; unmatched junction bases: 7. The CDR3 DNA is TGTGCCAGCAGTGAATTCACAGGGGTGAACTACGAGCAGTACTTC. It encodes CASSEFTGVNYEQYF.

This clonotype was detected only a few times. The gene calls are TRBV6-2 or TRBV6-3 and TRBJ2-3; perhaps TRBD2 as D (6 bases). The ends were cut back, 0 bases at V and 3 bases at J, with 7 bases in the middle. Germline values: CDR1 MNHEY, CDR2 SVGEGT. The CDR3 is made up of 14 amino acids. Here the CDR3 DNA reads TGTGCCAGCAGTTACTCGAGCGGGACAGATACGCAGTATTTT. Its translation: CASSYSSGTDTQYF.

This clonotype came up many times. V usage is TRBV20-1 and J usage is TRBJ2-7; D possibly matches TRBD1 or TRBD2 (6 bases each). Germline lookup yields CDR1 DFQATT and CDR2 SNEGSKA (reference sequence). Trimming took 0 bases from V and 2 from J, leaving 17 bases between them. CDR3 length: 16 residues. The CDR3 bases are TGCAGTGCTAGAGACATCGAGCAAGGGGGGCCCTACGAGCAGTACTTC. Its protein is CSARDIEQGGPYEQYF.

In this sample, this clonotype turned up many times. The CDR3 loop is CSVRTGGLEEQYF. The CDR3 DNA reads TGCAGCGTTAGGACAGGGGGTTTGGAGGAGCAGTACTTC. The chain has TRBV29-1 and TRBJ2-7; TRBD1 agrees at 10 bases. Germline V gives CDR1 SQVTM, CDR2 ANQGSEA. Unmatched junction bases numbered 8, after V lost 5 bases and J lost 7 bases. The CDR3 length is 13 residues.

This clonotype was detected only a few times. J is TRBJ2-7 and V is TRBV27; D uncertain. V was pared by 2 bases and J by 3 bases, with 11 bases between. Per the germline V gene, CDR1 is MNHEY and CDR2 is SMNVEV (reference sequence). This CDR3 comprises 14 residues. CDR3 protein: CASSLVGRNYEQYF. CDR3 bases: TGTGCCAGCAGTTTAGTCGGACGGAACTACGAGCAGTACTTC.